These 30 T cell receptor beta chains share one sample of origin, sequenced in a study of T cells after yellow fever vaccination. TCRdb re-called the 5' RACE reads through MiXCR, storing one row per CDR3 protein. The sample yields 150,000 to 200,000 distinct CDR3 sequences, around 9% seen once. Sample: CD8+ T cells sorted from PBMCs, taken 45 days after the yellow fever booster vaccination. Receptor source: a man younger than 35 who received the YFV17D yellow fever vaccine.

The chain has TRBV7-9 and TRBJ1-2; D ambiguous. Germline loops: CDR1 SEHNR, CDR2 FQNEAQ (reference sequence). With 7 bases removed from V and 1 base from J, the gap between germline ends came to 19 bases. This CDR3 region has 16 residues. In DNA form, the CDR3 reads TGTGCCAGCACCTCTCCGCAGTCCGACCGTAACTATGGCTACACCTTC. Residues: CASTSPQSDRNYGYTF.

This clonotype turned up a few times. The rearrangement joins TRBV15 to TRBJ1-1; TRBD1 might be the D (5 bases). Germline CDR1 is LNHNV and CDR2 is YYDKDF (reference sequence). The CDR3 spans 15 residues. Trimming left V 8 bases short and J 4 bases short, with 20 bases between. In DNA, the CDR3 is TGTGCCACCGGGGGGGATGAGGCGGGGAGCACTGAAGCTTTCTTT. It specifies CATGGDEAGSTEAFF. The variable domain in full, completed from reference TRBV15 and TRBJ1-1, reads DAMVIQNPRYQVTQFGKPVTLSCSQTLNHNVMYWYQQKSSQAPKLLFHYYDKDFNNEADTPDNFQSRRPNTSFCFLDIRSPGLGDTAMYLCATGGDEAGSTEAFFGQGTRLTVV.

This clonotype was found many times. CDR3 nucleotides: TGCGCCAGCAGCTCGGGTGGACAGGGGGCAGACTATGGCTACACCTTC. Its translation is CASSSGGQGADYGYTF. The chain combines TRBV5-1 with TRBJ1-2; TRBD1 agrees at 11 bases. The germline V gene encodes CDR1 SGHRS and CDR2 YFSETQ. The CDR3 runs to 16 residues. V shed 3 bases and J 3 bases; nucleotides not matched to a gene: 7.

This rearrangement joins TRBV7-6 to TRBJ2-6; TRBD2 might be the D (5 bases). Germline V gene sequence: CDR1 SGHVS, CDR2 FNYEAQ. This CDR3 comprises 15 residues. Deletions cut 1 base from V and 7 bases from J, with 11 bases between. For the CDR3, the DNA is TGTGCCAGCAGCTTAGTAGCGCTCGGAGCCAACGTCCTGACTTTC. Protein product: CASSLVALGANVLTF.

The chain combines TRBV12-3 or TRBV12-4 with TRBJ2-3; the match to TRBD2 covers 8 bases. Losses at the gene ends were 7 bases for V and 1 base for J; bases not matched to a gene: 4. The CDR3 spans 14 residues. This chain's CDR3 is CASTPGGGTDTQYF. The CDR3, as DNA: TGTGCCAGCACCCCGGGGGGGGGCACAGATACGCAGTATTTT.

V and J are TRBV19 and TRBJ1-1, with 7 positions matching TRBD1. The germline V gene has CDR1 LNHDA and CDR2 SQIVND (reference sequence). The CDR3 covers 15 residues. With 6 bases clipped from V and 1 base from J, the junction kept 8 bases outside the gene matches. The chain's CDR3 is CASSMTGFTNTEAFF. CDR3 nucleotide sequence: TGTGCCAGTAGCATGACAGGGTTCACGAACACTGAAGCTTTCTTT.

The V call is TRBV6-2 or TRBV6-3, the J call TRBJ1-1; D remains ambiguous. There are 12 residues in the CDR3. V was clipped by 10 bases and J by 0 bases, with 9 bases between them. CDR1 MNHEY and CDR2 SVGEGT come from the germline V gene. The CDR3 sequence: CAIEGMNTEAFF. The CDR3 nucleotides are TGTGCCATCGAAGGGATGAACACTGAAGCTTTCTTT.

There are many counts of this clonotype. The chain is built from TRBV15 and TRBJ2-3, with TRBD1 matching over 8 bases. There are 15 residues in the CDR3. Germline trimming cut 0 bases from V and 4 bases from J; bases unmatched to any gene: 3. The germline V gene encodes CDR1 LNHNV and CDR2 YYDKDF (reference sequence). The CDR3 loop reads CATSRDRTGSDTQYF. The CDR3 DNA reads TGTGCCACCAGCAGAGATAGGACAGGGTCAGATACGCAGTATTTT.

This clonotype was seen only a few times. The CDR3 here is CASSSGPLAYEQYV. DNA of the CDR3: TGTGCCAGCAGTTCCGGCCCCCTGGCCTACGAGCAGTACGTC. The chain carries TRBV27 and TRBJ2-7; D ambiguous. CDR3 length: 14 amino acids. V dropped 4 bases and J dropped 2 bases, with 12 bases sitting between them. Germline V gene lookup returns CDR1 MNHEY and CDR2 SMNVEV (reference sequence).

This clonotype was found many times. This chain links TRBV27 with TRBJ2-3, with 8 nucleotides matching TRBD1. The germline CDR1 and CDR2 sequences are MNHEY and SMNVEV (reference sequence). The CDR3 has 15 residues. The ends lost 8 bases at V and 2 bases at J; junction bases unmatched: 9. The CDR3 here is CASSPRTGNTDTQYF. DNA of the CDR3: TGTGCCAGCTCTCCCCGGACAGGGAACACAGATACGCAGTATTTT.

This clonotype was recorded a few times. The chain uses TRBV6-1 and TRBJ2-3; D is unresolved. V was trimmed by 4 bases and J by 2 bases, leaving 4 bases between them. The germline gives CDR1 MNHNS, CDR2 SASEGT. CDR3 length: 12 amino acids. The CDR3 spells CASSAPTDTQYF. The DNA of the CDR3 is TGTGCCAGCAGTGCGCCCACAGATACGCAGTATTTT.

Ten or more counts support this clonotype. The chain employs TRBV11-2 and TRBJ2-3; 7 bases are shared with TRBD2. Germline trimming cut 5 bases from V and 2 bases from J; bases unmatched to any gene: 10. The CDR3 spans 16 residues. Germline V gene lookup returns CDR1 SGHAT and CDR2 FQNNGV. The CDR3 region is CASSPTAGRDTDTQYF. CDR3 nucleotides: TGTGCCAGCAGCCCGACAGCGGGAAGGGACACAGATACGCAGTATTTT.

This clonotype has a count of ten or more. V is TRBV7-8 and J is TRBJ2-1, with 7 nucleotides matching TRBD1. Per the germline V gene, CDR1 is SGHVS and CDR2 is FQNEAQ. This CDR3 is built from 15 residues. With V trimmed by 0 bases and J by 3 bases, 2 bases remained unmatched. The CDR3 DNA follows: TGTGCCAGCAGCTTAGCAGGGACAGTCTACAATGAGCAGTTCTTC. It codes for CASSLAGTVYNEQFF. The full variable domain, completed using reference TRBV7-8 and TRBJ2-1, is GAGVSQSPRYKVAKRGQDVALRCDPISGHVSLFWYQQALGQGPEFLTYFQNEAQLDKSGLPSDRFFAERPEGSVSTLKIQRTQQEDSAVYLCASSLAGTVYNEQFFGPGTRLTVL.

This clonotype was seen ten or more times. The V and J genes are TRBV4-2 and TRBJ1-5, with TRBD1 identical over 9 bases. The germline CDR1 and CDR2 sequences are LGHNA and YNFKEQ. The trim removed 5 bases at V and 0 bases at J, leaving 2 bases unmatched. This CDR3 contains 15 residues. As DNA, the CDR3 is TGTGCCAGCAGCTCACAGGGGGCTAGCAATCAGCCCCAGCATTTT. This gives the protein CASSSQGASNQPQHF.

This chain uses TRBV6-1 with TRBJ2-5; TRBD1 matches 7 bases. CDR1 is MNHNS, CDR2 SASEGT, per germline. The CDR3 is 15 amino acids. J gave up 5 bases and V 1 base, and 7 bases lay outside the gene matches. The CDR3 bases are TGTGCCAGCAGTGAAGATTCAGACAGGGACGAGACCCAGTACTTC. As protein: CASSEDSDRDETQYF.

This clonotype showed up many times. The chain uses TRBV6-5 and TRBJ1-1, with D hard to call. The V and J ends lost 6 bases and 5 bases respectively, with 13 bases between them. The length of the CDR3 is 13 residues. The germline V gene encodes CDR1 MNHEY and CDR2 SVGAGI. The CDR3 loop is CASSLRVRTEAFF. CDR3 sequence (DNA): TGTGCCAGCAGCCTGAGGGTTCGAACTGAAGCTTTCTTT.

This clonotype appeared a few times. The chain employs TRBV7-9 and TRBJ2-3; D gene uncertain. The germline V gene encodes CDR1 SEHNR and CDR2 FQNEAQ (reference sequence). CDR3 length: 12 residues. The V end lost 1 base, the J end lost 11 bases, and 10 bases lay between the germline ends. CDR3 nucleotide sequence: TGTGCCAGCAGCTTAGGTTCGGGTGGGCAGTATTTT. Translated, it gives CASSLGSGGQYF. The complete variable domain, with remaining parts taken from reference TRBV7-9 and TRBJ2-3, reads DTGVSQNPRHKITKRGQNVTFRCDPISEHNRLYWYRQTLGQGPEFLTYFQNEAQLEKSRLLSDRFSAERPKGSFSTLEIQRTEQGDSAMYLCASSLGSGGQYFGPGTRLTVL.

The V call is TRBV27, the J call TRBJ2-7; D may correspond to TRBD1 or TRBD2 (5 bases each). The CDR3 loop spans 14 amino acids. Germline CDR1 reads MNHEY; CDR2 reads SMNVEV (reference sequence). The ends were cut back, 4 bases at V and 3 bases at J, with 13 bases in the middle. CDR3 sequence (DNA): TGTGCCAGCAGTTCCCGGGACGGTGGCTACGAGCAGTACTTC. Translation gives CASSSRDGGYEQYF.

This chain joins TRBV6-5 and TRBJ2-2; D is ambiguous. The CDR3 runs 14 residues. V gave up 11 bases and J gave up 0 bases, with 13 bases separating them. Germline V gene sequence: CDR1 MNHEY, CDR2 SVGAGI. In nucleotides, the CDR3 is TGTGCCGTCGAGGCGGCGGCGAACACCGGGGAGCTGTTTTTT. It translates to CAVEAAANTGELFF.

A few counts support this clonotype. The V call is TRBV5-1, the J call TRBJ2-2; D is undetermined. The germline V and J ends were trimmed by 0 bases and 0 bases, with 12 bases remaining between them. This CDR3 is 17 amino acids long. The germline V gene has CDR1 SGHRS and CDR2 YFSETQ. As DNA, the CDR3 is TGCGCCAGCAGCTTGGATGCAGGCGGAGCGAACACCGGGGAGCTGTTTTTT. Translating gives CASSLDAGGANTGELFF.

This clonotype was picked up a small number of times. The chain uses TRBV11-2 and TRBJ2-3, with 12 bases that match TRBD2. The V segment lost 2 bases and the J segment 4 bases; nucleotides outside the gene matches: 10. CDR1 and CDR2 (germline): SGHAT, FQNNGV. CDR3 length: 18 amino acids. This CDR3 is CASSLTAGLAGRPDTQYF. Here the CDR3 DNA reads TGTGCCAGCAGCTTAACGGCTGGACTAGCGGGGCGCCCAGATACGCAGTATTTT. Supplemented by reference TRBV11-2 and TRBJ2-3, the full variable domain reads EAGVAQSPRYKIIEKRQSVAFWCNPISGHATLYWYQQILGQGPKLLIQFQNNGVVDDSQLPKDRFSAERLKGVDSTLKIQPAKLEDSAVYLCASSLTAGLAGRPDTQYFGPGTRLTVL.

This chain joins TRBV20-1 and TRBJ2-7, with 10 positions matching TRBD2. V lost 3 bases to trimming and J lost 0 bases; unmatched junction nucleotides: 5. Looked up from germline, CDR1 is DFQATT and CDR2 is SNEGSKA (reference sequence). The CDR3 sequence is 15 residues long. CDR3 region: CSARIAGGLSYEQYF. Here the CDR3 DNA reads TGCAGTGCTAGGATAGCGGGGGGCCTCTCCTACGAGCAGTACTTC.

The sample holds a few counts of this clonotype. V usage is TRBV5-6 and J usage is TRBJ1-5; 11 bases match TRBD1. Germline loops: CDR1 SGHDT, CDR2 YYEEEE. The CDR3 consists of 17 residues. V was pared by 0 bases and J by 5 bases, with 7 bases of the junction left unmatched. The CDR3 DNA is TGTGCCAGCAGCTTGGACGGTGGACAGGGGGCCGATCAGCCCCAGCATTTT. Protein: CASSLDGGQGADQPQHF.

The chain combines TRBV5-6 with TRBJ2-7, with 8 bases that match TRBD1. The CDR3 contains 14 residues. With 4 bases clipped from V and 4 bases from J, the junction kept 7 bases outside the gene matches. Germline CDR1 is SGHDT and CDR2 is YYEEEE. The CDR3 spells CASSAHRGFYEQYF. CDR3 nucleotides: TGTGCCAGCAGCGCCCACAGGGGGTTTTACGAGCAGTACTTC.

The chain links TRBV6-2 or TRBV6-3 to TRBJ1-1; D is unresolved. Germline V gene data show CDR1 as MNHEY and CDR2 as SVGEGT. The ends were cut back, 0 bases at V and 2 bases at J, with 10 bases in the middle. CDR3 length: 15 residues. The DNA of the CDR3 is TGTGCCAGCAGTTACTCGATGAGACCCAACACTGAAGCTTTCTTT. It codes for CASSYSMRPNTEAFF.

The chain is built from TRBV6-2 or TRBV6-3 and TRBJ2-1, with D possibly TRBD2 on 6 matching bases. Trimming cost V 7 bases and J 0 bases, with 19 bases left between them. The V gene's germline CDR1 is MNHEY and CDR2 SVGEGT. The CDR3 has 17 residues. The CDR3 loop is CASTVRASVSSYNEQFF. CDR3 DNA: TGTGCCAGCACCGTACGGGCTAGCGTTAGCTCCTACAATGAGCAGTTCTTC.

This clonotype has a single count. The chain uses TRBV11-2 and TRBJ1-1; 10 bases match TRBD1. After removal of 4 bases from V and 5 bases from J, the junction contained 7 bases not matched to a gene. Germline V gene sequence: CDR1 SGHAT, CDR2 FQNNGV. The CDR3 is 15 residues long. CDR3 DNA sequence: TGTGCCAGCAGCTCCAAGGACAGGGGGGAAACTGAAGCTTTCTTT. It encodes CASSSKDRGETEAFF.

At least ten counts were recorded for this clonotype. V and J are TRBV10-3 and TRBJ2-5; weak D call: TRBD1 (6 bases). The CDR3 length is 15 residues. CDR1 ENHRY and CDR2 SYGVKD come from the germline V gene. Trimming stripped 3 bases from V and 4 bases from J, with 15 bases between. Here the CDR3 reads CAISERDILPETQYF. The CDR3 DNA is TGTGCCATCAGTGAACGGGACATCCTTCCAGAGACCCAGTACTTC.

The table lists this clonotype with many counts. The chain carries TRBV3-2 and TRBJ2-7; TRBD1 reflects the table's D call only, with no check against the DNA. TRBV3-2 is labeled a pseudogene. The CDR3 runs 14 residues. This CDR3 reads CASSQETGGYEQYV. CDR3 coding DNA: TGTGCCAGCAGCCAAGAGACAGGGGGCTACGAGCAGTACGTC.

This chain links TRBV19 with TRBJ1-1, with D possibly matching TRBD1 (5 bases). The V gene's germline CDR1 is LNHDA and CDR2 SQIVND (reference sequence). Between the trimmed V and J ends, which lost 2 bases and 5 bases, there was a span of 12 bases. The length of the CDR3 is 14 residues. The CDR3 reads CASSIYSGRTEAFF. The CDR3 DNA reads TGTGCCAGTAGTATATATTCAGGGAGGACTGAAGCTTTCTTT.